The 17 T cell receptor beta chains below were found in one sample sequenced in a study of Graves' ophthalmopathy and Graves' hyperthyroidism. The study amplified TCR beta CDR3 regions using RNA transcripts. The library came from an HTBI-primed first-round RT-PCR and a second-round multiplex PCR. TCRdb re-called the multiplex PCR reads through MiXCR, storing one row per CDR3 protein. This sample carries 150,000 or so distinct CDR3 sequences, under 40% of them seen once, and the ten largest clones take roughly 5.8%. Sequenced material: peripheral blood. Every receptor here comes from a woman in her thirties or forties with Graves' ophthalmopathy.

The chain uses TRBV6-1 and TRBJ1-6; D not resolved. This CDR3 is 12 amino acids long. The V and J ends lost 6 bases and 8 bases respectively, with 8 bases between them. Germline CDR1 and CDR2: MNHNS and SASEGT. The CDR3 loop reads CASRAGYSPLHF. In DNA form, the CDR3 reads TGTGCCAGCAGGGCCGGTTATTCACCCCTCCACTTT.

The chain couples TRBV28 to TRBJ1-2, with TRBD1 identical over 7 bases. V lost 8 bases to trimming and J lost 7 bases; unmatched junction nucleotides: 7. This CDR3 contains 12 residues. Germline CDR1 reads MDHEN; CDR2 reads SYDVKM. The CDR3 DNA reads TGTGCCAGCTTGAACAGGGGAGGTGGCTACACCTTC. Protein sequence: CASLNRGGGYTF.

The chain employs TRBV12-3 or TRBV12-4 and TRBJ2-5, with no clear D. Deletions cut 2 bases from V and 7 bases from J, with 14 bases between. The CDR3 has 14 amino acids. CDR3 DNA sequence: TGTGCCAGCAGTTTATCGGAGAGGTCGGCGACCCAGTACTTC. This translates into CASSLSERSATQYF.

This clonotype was detected ten times or more. The chain is built from TRBV7-9 and TRBJ1-1; D may be TRBD1 (5 bases). In germline, CDR1 is SEHNR, CDR2 FQNEAQ (reference sequence). CDR3 size: 14 residues. V shed 5 bases and J shed 1 base, with 11 bases lying between them. CDR3 in amino acids: CASSASGGNTEAFF. DNA of the CDR3: TGTGCCAGCAGCGCGAGTGGGGGGAACACTGAAGCTTTCTTT.

This chain links TRBV11-3 with TRBJ1-1, with a possible D match to TRBD1 (6 bases). The V gene lost 0 bases and the J gene lost 9 bases, with 14 bases spanning the gap. Germline lookup yields CDR1 SGHNT and CDR2 YENEEA. The CDR3 totals 14 residues. CDR3: CASSLEGAVAKAFF. The CDR3 region has the DNA TGTGCCAGCAGCTTAGAGGGGGCGGTTGCAAAAGCTTTCTTT.

This clonotype was recorded many times. V gene TRBV19 combines with J gene TRBJ1-2, with D unclear. Germline CDR1 reads LNHDA; CDR2 reads SQIVND (reference sequence). The CDR3 length is 13 residues. Trimming removed 6 bases at V and 2 bases at J, with 10 bases between. CDR3 sequence: CASRRTVNYGYTF. The CDR3 coding sequence is TGTGCCAGTAGAAGGACGGTAAACTATGGCTACACCTTC.

V and J are TRBV6-1 and TRBJ1-5; 10 nucleotides align to TRBD1. The CDR3 covers 13 residues. V trimming: 8 bases; J trimming: 5 bases; junction bases outside the gene matches: 3. CDR1 is MNHNS and CDR2 is SASEGT in the germline V gene. The DNA for the CDR3 is TGTGCCAGCCCGGGGACAGGGGATCAGCCCCAGCATTTT. As protein: CASPGTGDQPQHF.

This sequence joins TRBV12-5 and TRBJ2-7; 7 nucleotides align to TRBD1. V trimming: 6 bases; J trimming: 0 bases; junction bases outside the gene matches: 8. The CDR3 contains 15 residues. Germline assignment: CDR1 LGHNT and CDR2 FRNRAP. The CDR3 bases are TGTGCTAGTGGCTACAGGGGCGATCCCTCCTACGAGCAGTACTTC. Its protein product is CASGYRGDPSYEQYF. Full variable domain (rest looked up from reference TRBV12-5 and TRBJ2-7): DARVTQTPRHKVTEMGQEVTMRCQPILGHNTVFWYRQTMMQGLELLAYFRNRAPLDDSGMPKDRFSAEMPDATLATLKIQPSEPRDSAVYFCASGYRGDPSYEQYFGPGTRLTVT.

This clonotype was counted many times. V usage is TRBV24-1 and J usage is TRBJ2-5, with TRBD2 matching 7 bases. Trimming removed 9 bases from V and 3 bases from J; junction bases left unmatched: 9. Germline lookup yields CDR1 KGHDR and CDR2 SFDVKD. CDR3 size: 14 residues. For the CDR3, the DNA is TGTGCCACCCGGGGGTGGGGGGGTGAAGAGACCCAGTACTTC. Protein product: CATRGWGGEETQYF.

This clonotype was detected ten times or more. The genes are TRBV19 and TRBJ1-2; D is ambiguous. Per germline, CDR1 LNHDA and CDR2 SQIVND (reference sequence). The CDR3 consists of 13 residues. The germline V and J ends were trimmed by 5 bases and 8 bases, with 15 bases remaining between them. This CDR3 reads CASSHSSGTGYTF. The DNA for the CDR3 is TGTGCCAGTAGTCACTCTTCGGGTACGGGCTACACCTTC.

This clonotype appeared once. The rearrangement joins TRBV11-1 to TRBJ2-2; D uncertain. Trimming took off 5 bases at V and 0 bases at J, with 13 bases between the two ends. In germline, CDR1 is SGHAT, CDR2 FQDESV (reference sequence). This CDR3 contains 16 residues. CDR3 residues: CASSPLGSSNTGELFF. CDR3 bases: TGTGCCAGCAGCCCGCTTGGGTCCTCGAACACCGGGGAGCTGTTTTTT.

This rearrangement joins TRBV6-1 to TRBJ1-6; no definite D call. Trimming cost V 6 bases and J 5 bases, with 5 bases left between them. CDR3 length: 12 amino acids. Germline-derived CDR1 and CDR2 are MNHNS and SASEGT. The CDR3 bases are TGTGCCAGCAGCGGTAATAATTCACCCCTCCACTTT. The encoded protein is CASSGNNSPLHF.

The chain couples TRBV19 to TRBJ1-2; TRBD1 aligns across 8 bases. V was clipped by 7 bases and J by 9 bases; unmatched bases: 7. The CDR3 contains 12 residues. Per germline, CDR1 LNHDA and CDR2 SQIVND (reference sequence). CDR3 in amino acids: CASTLDRVSYTF. The CDR3 nucleotides read TGTGCCAGTACCCTGGACAGGGTGAGCTACACCTTC.

This chain connects TRBV6-5 to TRBJ1-3; tentative D call: TRBD1 (6 bases). Germline V lookup: CDR1 MNHEY, CDR2 SVGAGI. Trimming shortened V by 0 bases and J by 2 bases, and 14 bases separated the two germline ends. This CDR3 contains 17 residues. CDR3 nucleotides: TGTGCCAGCAGTTACTCGACAGGAGGTAGCCCTGGAAACACCATATATTTT. Its protein product is CASSYSTGGSPGNTIYF.

This clonotype was observed a few times. Compared with germline, one end of the junction differs, possibly owing to a read error. V gene TRBV24-1 combines with J gene TRBJ2-7; 8 bases are shared with TRBD1. CDR1 and CDR2 from the germline V gene are KGHDR and SFDVKD. This CDR3 is built from 15 residues. CDR3 in DNA: TGTGCCAGCAGTGAACGGACAGGGAACACCTACGAGCAGTACTTC. Its protein product is CASSERTGNTYEQYF.

The chain combines TRBV6-1 with TRBJ1-1, with 8 bases that match TRBD1. Germline V gives CDR1 MNHNS, CDR2 SASEGT. V lost 8 bases, J lost 6 bases, and 5 bases stayed unmatched. The CDR3 loop spans 12 amino acids. CDR3 sequence: CASDPTGAEAFF. CDR3 bases: TGTGCCAGCGACCCGACAGGGGCTGAAGCTTTCTTT.

The sample holds many counts of this clonotype. Relative to the germline gene, one junction end is altered; a read error may explain this. The CDR3 is CASSRGTGISHEQYF. The CDR3 nucleotides read TGTGCCAGCTCACGCGGGACAGGCATCTCCCACGAGCAGTACTTC. The J gene is TRBJ2-7, the V gene TRBV18, with TRBD1 matching 8 bases. Germline CDR1 KGHSH, CDR2 LQKENI. This CDR3 has 15 amino acids.